This T cell receptor (beta chain) is from a study of T-cell memory formation after mild COVID-19. Overall study: Clustering of TCRs was largely donor specific. The study, taken as a whole, reports: Mainly CM and EM harbored the contracting CD4+ clones; mainly EMRA harbored the CD8+ ones.

MiXCR, run by TCRdb on the 5' RACE reads, gives a single entry per CDR3 protein. In the table there are fewer than 250,000 distinct CDR3 sequences, approximately 15% of which are singletons. CDR3 length equals 15 residues. Losses at the gene ends were 5 bases for V and 3 bases for J; bases not matched to a gene: 8. CDR1 and CDR2 from the germline V gene are SGHTA and FQGTGA. A remark on this clonotype: Its target is unknown.

The chain employs TRBV7-3 and TRBJ2-3; 7 bases map to TRBD2. The source of this sequence is an adult woman who had mild COVID-19 (a few samples of this study predate the infection). Cell type and time point are not known. Sequenced sample: PBMCs or a T cell subset sorted from them (not recorded which). Written as DNA, the CDR3 is TGTGCCAGCAGCCTGTCGGGGGGATTGACAGATACGCAGTATTTT. It codes for CASSLSGGLTDTQYF.